The clone carrying this T cell receptor beta chain was seen a few times. No antigen is known for it. The V and J ends lost 6 bases and 4 bases respectively, with 12 bases between them. The CDR3 length is 14 residues. Germline CDR1 reads MNHEY; CDR2 reads SVGAGI. Only one heparinised blood draw was taken per donor, and its volume averaged about 120 mL. Reverse transcription of all isolated RNA meant that expressed TCRB transcripts were sequenced. Generated by immunoSEQ multiplex PCR, the TCRdb table keeps only in-frame clones and is missing some. Of 150,000 or so clones listed, 6.5% to 10% were seen once; the top ten hold 0.54%. This sample was included in a study of beta chain features in type 1 diabetes. Study-wide background: Examined across all samples were almost 110 million sorted cells. General observations from the study: Type 1 diabetes patients showed a moderate but significant shortening of TCRB CDR3s in all four CD4+ subsets. cDNA sequencing could over-represent cells with high TCR expression.

This chain uses TRBV6-5 with TRBJ1-4; tentative D call: TRBD1 (6 bases). Material: central memory CD4+ T cells from blood. The TCR sequence derives from a woman aged 18-30 years with type 1 diabetes. The CDR3 here is CASRRTASNEKLFF. As DNA, the CDR3 is TGTGCCAGCAGACGGACAGCGAGTAATGAAAAACTGTTTTTT.